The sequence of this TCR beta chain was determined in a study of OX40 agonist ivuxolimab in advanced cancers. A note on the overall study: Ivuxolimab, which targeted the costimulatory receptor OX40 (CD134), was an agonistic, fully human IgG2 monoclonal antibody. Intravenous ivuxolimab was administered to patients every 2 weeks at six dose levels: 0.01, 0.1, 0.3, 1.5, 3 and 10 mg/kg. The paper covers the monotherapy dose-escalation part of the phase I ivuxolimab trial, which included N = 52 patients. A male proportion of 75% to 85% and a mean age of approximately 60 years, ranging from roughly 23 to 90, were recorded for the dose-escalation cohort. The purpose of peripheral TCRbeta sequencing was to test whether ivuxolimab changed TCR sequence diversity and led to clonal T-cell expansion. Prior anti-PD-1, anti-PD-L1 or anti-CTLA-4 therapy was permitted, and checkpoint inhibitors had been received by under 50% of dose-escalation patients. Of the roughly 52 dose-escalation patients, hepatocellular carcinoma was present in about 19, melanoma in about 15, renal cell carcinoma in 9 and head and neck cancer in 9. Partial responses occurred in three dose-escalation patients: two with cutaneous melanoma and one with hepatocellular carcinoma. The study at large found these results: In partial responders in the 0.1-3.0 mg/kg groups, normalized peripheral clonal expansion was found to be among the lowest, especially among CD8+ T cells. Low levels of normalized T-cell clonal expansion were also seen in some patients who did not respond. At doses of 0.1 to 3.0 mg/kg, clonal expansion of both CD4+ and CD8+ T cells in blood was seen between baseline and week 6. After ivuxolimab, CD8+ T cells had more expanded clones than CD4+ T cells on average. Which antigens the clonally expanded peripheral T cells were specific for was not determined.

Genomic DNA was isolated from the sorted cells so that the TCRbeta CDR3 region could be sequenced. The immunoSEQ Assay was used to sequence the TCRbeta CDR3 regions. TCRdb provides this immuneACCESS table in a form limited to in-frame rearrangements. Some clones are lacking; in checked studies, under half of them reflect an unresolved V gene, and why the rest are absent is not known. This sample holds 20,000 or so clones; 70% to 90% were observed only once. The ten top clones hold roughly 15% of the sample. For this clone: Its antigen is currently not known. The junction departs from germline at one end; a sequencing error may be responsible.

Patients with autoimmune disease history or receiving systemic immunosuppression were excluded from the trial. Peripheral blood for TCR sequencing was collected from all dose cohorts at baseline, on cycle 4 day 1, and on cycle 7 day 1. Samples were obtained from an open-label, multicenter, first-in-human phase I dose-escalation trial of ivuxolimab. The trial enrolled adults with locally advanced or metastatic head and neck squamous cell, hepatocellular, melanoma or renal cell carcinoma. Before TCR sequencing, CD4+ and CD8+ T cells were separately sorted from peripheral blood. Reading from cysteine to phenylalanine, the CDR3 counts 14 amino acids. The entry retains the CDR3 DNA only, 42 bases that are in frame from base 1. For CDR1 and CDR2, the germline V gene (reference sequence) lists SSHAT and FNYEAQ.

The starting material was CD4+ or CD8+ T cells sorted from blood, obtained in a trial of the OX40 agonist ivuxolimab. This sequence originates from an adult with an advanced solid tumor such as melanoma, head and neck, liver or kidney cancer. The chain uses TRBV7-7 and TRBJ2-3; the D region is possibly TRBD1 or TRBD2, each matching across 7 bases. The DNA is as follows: TGTGCTAGCAGCTCAGGGGGGGTCACAGATACGCAGTATTTT. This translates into CASSSGGVTDTQYF.